What follows describes a single TCR beta chain. No antigen is known for it. This CDR3 spans 13 amino acids. The ends were cut back, 4 bases at V and 2 bases at J, with 7 bases in the middle. CDR1 and CDR2 (germline): SGDLS, YYNGEE. With 60 Vbeta and 13 Jbeta primers, the PCR was carried out. Sequencing was performed with immunoSEQ multiplex PCR; in TCRdb, only in-frame clones are kept and a portion is missing. The sample has 82,000 or so clones, around 9.1% seen once. The sample comes from a study of cytomegalovirus exposure and HLA in healthy donors. Study outcomes and limitations: Across all donors, roughly uniform sequencing depth was an assumption of the presence/absence analyses. The only immune exposure information that was available was CMV serostatus.

The TCR comes from a man in his 60s in good health and CMV-seropositive. The J gene is TRBJ1-3, the V gene TRBV9; no reliable D call. The sequenced sample consisted of PBMCs. As DNA, the CDR3 is TGTGCCAGCAGCCCCCCTACTGGAAACACCATATATTTT. It encodes CASSPPTGNTIYF. The entire variable domain, with the rest obtained from reference TRBV9 and TRBJ1-3, is as follows: DSGVTQTPKHLITATGQRVTLRCSPRSGDLSVYWYQQSLDQGLQFLIQYYNGEERAKGNILERFSAQQFPDLHSELNLSSLELGDSALYFCASSPPTGNTIYFGEGSWLTVV.